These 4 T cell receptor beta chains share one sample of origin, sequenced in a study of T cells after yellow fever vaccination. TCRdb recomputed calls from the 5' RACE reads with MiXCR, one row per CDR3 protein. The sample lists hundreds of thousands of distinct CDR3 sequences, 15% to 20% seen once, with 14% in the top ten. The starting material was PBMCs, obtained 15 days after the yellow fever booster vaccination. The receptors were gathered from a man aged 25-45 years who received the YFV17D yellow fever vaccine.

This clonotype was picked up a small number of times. This chain's CDR3 is CASTLDRTDTQYF. The CDR3 coding sequence is TGTGCCAGCACCTTGGATCGCACAGATACGCAGTATTTT. The J gene is TRBJ2-3, the V gene TRBV2, with unresolved D. The germline V and J ends were trimmed by 7 bases and 1 base, with 9 bases remaining between them. Per the germline V gene, CDR1 is SNHLY and CDR2 is FYNNEI. CDR3 length: 13 residues.

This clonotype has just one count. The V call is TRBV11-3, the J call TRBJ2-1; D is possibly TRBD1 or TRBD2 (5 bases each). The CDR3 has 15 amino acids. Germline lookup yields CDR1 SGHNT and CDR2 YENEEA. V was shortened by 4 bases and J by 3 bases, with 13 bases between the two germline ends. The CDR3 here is CASSSRDGYYNEQFF. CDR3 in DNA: TGTGCCAGCAGCTCCAGGGACGGGTACTACAATGAGCAGTTCTTC.

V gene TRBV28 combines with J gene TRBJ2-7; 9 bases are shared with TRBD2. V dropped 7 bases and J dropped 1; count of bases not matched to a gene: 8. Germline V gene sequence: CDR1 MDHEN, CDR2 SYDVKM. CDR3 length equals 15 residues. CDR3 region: CASTPGLALSYEQYF. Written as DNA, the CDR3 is TGTGCCAGCACCCCTGGACTAGCGCTATCCTACGAGCAGTACTTC.

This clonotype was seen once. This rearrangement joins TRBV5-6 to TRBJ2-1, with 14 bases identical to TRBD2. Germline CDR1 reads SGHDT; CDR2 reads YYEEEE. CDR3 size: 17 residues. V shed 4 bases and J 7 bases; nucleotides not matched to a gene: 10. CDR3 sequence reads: CASSPMGLAGVKNEQFF. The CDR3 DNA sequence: TGTGCCAGCAGCCCTATGGGACTAGCGGGAGTTAAGAATGAGCAGTTCTTC.